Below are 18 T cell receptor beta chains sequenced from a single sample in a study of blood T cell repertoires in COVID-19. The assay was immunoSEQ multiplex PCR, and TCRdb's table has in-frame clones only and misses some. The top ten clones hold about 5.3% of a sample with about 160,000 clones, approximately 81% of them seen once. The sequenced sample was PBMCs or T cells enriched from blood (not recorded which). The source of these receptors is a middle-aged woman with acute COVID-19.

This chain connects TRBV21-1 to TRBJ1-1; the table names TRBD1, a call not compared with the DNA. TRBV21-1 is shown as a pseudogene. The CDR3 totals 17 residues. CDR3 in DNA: TGTGCCAGCAGCAGCGCAGGGGGTCCCCCTGCGAACACTGAAGCTTTCTTT. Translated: CASSSAGGPPANTEAFF.

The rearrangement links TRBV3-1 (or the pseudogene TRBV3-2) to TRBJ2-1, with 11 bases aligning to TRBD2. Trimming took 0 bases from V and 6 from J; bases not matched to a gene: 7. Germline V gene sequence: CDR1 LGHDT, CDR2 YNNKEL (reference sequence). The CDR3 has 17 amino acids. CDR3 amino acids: CASSQDRLAGGSNEQFF. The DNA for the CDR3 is TGTGCCAGCAGCCAAGATCGGCTAGCGGGAGGCTCCAATGAGCAGTTCTTC.

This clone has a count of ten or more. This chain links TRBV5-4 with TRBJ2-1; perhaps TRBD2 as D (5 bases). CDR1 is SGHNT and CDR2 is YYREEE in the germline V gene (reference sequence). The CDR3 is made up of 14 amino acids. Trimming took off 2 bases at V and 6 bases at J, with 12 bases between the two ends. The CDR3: CASSFTVATNEQFF. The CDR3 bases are TGTGCCAGCAGCTTCACGGTAGCGACCAATGAGCAGTTCTTC.

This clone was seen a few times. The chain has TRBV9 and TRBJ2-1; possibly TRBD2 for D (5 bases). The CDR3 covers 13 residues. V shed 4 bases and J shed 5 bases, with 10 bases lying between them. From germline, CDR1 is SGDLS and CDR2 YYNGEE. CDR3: CASSLAVHNEQFF. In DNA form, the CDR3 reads TGTGCCAGCAGCCTAGCAGTTCACAATGAGCAGTTCTTC.

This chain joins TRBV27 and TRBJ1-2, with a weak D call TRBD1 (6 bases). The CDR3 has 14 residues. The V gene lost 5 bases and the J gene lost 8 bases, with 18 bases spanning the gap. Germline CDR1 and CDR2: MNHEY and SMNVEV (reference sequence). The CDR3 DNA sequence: TGTGCCAGCAGTCCGCGACAGGATTGGAAAGGCTACACCTTC. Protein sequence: CASSPRQDWKGYTF.

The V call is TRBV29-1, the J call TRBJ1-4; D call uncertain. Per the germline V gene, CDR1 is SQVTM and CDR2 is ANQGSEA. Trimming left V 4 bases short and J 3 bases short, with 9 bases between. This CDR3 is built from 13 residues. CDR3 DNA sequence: TGCAGCGTTGGAGCAGGCCCTAATGAAAAACTGTTTTTT. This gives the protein CSVGAGPNEKLFF. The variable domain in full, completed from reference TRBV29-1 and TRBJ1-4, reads SAVISQKPSRDICQRGTSLTIQCQVDSQVTMMFWYRQQPGQSLTLIATANQGSEATYESGFVIDKFPISRPNLTFSTLTVSNMSPEDSSIYLCSVGAGPNEKLFFGSGTQLSVL.

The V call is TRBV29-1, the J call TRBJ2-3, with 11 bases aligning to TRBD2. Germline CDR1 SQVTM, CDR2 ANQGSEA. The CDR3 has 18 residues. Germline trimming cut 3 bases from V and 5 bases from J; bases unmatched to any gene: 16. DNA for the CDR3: TGCAGCGTTGATGGGGGGACTAGCGGTTTTCCGCAGGGAGATACGCAGTATTTT. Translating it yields CSVDGGTSGFPQGDTQYF.

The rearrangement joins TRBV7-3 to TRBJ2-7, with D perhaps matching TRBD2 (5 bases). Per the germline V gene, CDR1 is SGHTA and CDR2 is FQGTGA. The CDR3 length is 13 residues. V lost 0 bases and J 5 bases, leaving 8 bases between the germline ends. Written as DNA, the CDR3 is TGTGCCAGCAGCTTAACGATGGGAGACGAGCAGTACTTC. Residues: CASSLTMGDEQYF.

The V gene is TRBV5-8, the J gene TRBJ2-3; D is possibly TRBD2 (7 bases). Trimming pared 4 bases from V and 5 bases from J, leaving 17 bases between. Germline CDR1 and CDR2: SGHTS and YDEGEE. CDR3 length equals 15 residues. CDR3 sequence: CASSPRGRGGDTQYF. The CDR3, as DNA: TGTGCCAGCAGCCCCCGGGGTAGGGGGGGAGATACGCAGTATTTT.

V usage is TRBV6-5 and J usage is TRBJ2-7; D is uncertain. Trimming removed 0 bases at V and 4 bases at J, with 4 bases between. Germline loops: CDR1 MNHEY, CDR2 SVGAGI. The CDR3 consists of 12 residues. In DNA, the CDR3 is TGTGCCAGCAGTTACTCCCCGTACGAGCAGTACTTC. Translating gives CASSYSPYEQYF.

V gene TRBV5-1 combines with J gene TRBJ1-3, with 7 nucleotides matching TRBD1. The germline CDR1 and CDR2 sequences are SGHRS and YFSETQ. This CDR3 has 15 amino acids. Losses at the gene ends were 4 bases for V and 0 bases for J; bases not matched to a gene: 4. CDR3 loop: CASSLGQASGNTIYF. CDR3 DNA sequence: TGCGCCAGCAGCCTAGGACAGGCCTCTGGAAACACCATATATTTT.

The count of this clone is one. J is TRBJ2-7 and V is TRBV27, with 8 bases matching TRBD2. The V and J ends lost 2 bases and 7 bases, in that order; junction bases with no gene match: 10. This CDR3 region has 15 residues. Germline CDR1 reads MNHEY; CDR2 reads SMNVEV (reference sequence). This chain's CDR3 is CASSLTGAGVGEQYV. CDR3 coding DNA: TGTGCCAGCAGTTTAACAGGAGCGGGAGTGGGGGAGCAGTACGTC.

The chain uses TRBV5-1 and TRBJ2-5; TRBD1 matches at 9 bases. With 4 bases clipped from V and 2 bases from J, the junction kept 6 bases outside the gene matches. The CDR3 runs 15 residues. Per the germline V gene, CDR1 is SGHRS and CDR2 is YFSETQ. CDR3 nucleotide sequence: TGCGCCAGCAGCCTAAGACAGGGGGAACAAGAGACCCAGTACTTC. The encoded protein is CASSLRQGEQETQYF.

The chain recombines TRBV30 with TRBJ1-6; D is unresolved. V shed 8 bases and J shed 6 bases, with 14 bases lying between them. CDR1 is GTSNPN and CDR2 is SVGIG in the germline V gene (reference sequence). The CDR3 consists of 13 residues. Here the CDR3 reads CAGKPTGNSPLHF. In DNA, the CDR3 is TGTGCCGGCAAGCCAACGGGTAATTCACCCCTCCACTTT.

CDR3 in amino acids: CASARQGEQFF. The CDR3 DNA reads as TGTGCCAGCGCACGACAGGGGGAGCAGTTCTTC. This chain links TRBV3-1 (or the pseudogene TRBV3-2) with TRBJ2-1; 8 nucleotides agree with TRBD1. The junction had 4 bases not matched to a gene; V was cut back by 8 bases and J by 10 bases. The CDR3 loop spans 11 amino acids. Germline V CDR1 and CDR2: LGHDT, YNNKEL (reference sequence).

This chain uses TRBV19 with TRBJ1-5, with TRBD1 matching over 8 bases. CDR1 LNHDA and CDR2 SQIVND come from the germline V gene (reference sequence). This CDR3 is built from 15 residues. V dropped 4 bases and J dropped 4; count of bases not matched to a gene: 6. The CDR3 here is CASSRQGNGNQPQHF. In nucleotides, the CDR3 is TGTGCCAGTAGTAGACAGGGGAATGGTAATCAGCCCCAGCATTTT.

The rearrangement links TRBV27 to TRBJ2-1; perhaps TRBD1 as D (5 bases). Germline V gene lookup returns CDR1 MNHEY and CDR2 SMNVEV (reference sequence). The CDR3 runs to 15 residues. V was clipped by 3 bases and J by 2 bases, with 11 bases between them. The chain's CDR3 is CASSLAGWAYNEQFF. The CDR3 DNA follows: TGTGCCAGCAGTTTGGCAGGGTGGGCCTACAATGAGCAGTTCTTC.

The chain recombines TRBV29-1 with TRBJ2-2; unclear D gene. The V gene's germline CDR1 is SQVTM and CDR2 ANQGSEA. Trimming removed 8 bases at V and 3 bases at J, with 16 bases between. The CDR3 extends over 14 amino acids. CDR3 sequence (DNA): TGCAGCACCGAATTTTACCGGGACACCGGGGAGCTGTTTTTT. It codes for CSTEFYRDTGELFF.